The 22 T cell receptor beta chains below come from one sample, sequenced in a study of sequential checkpoint blockade in melanoma. Assay: immunoSEQ multiplex PCR; the TCRdb copy retains only in-frame clones and omits some. Of about 13,000 clones in the sample, 60% to 80% were seen once. Treatment given: randomized to nivolumab then ipilimumab (arm A) or the reverse (arm B). Sequenced material: CD8+ T cells sorted from blood (inferred from file names), taken from a patient given nivolumab and ipilimumab in sequence. These receptor sequences come from a human patient with melanoma. Some clones in this sample may be carry-over from other donors' samples.

This chain joins TRBV7-6 and TRBJ1-1; TRBD1 aligns across 7 bases. The junction had 5 bases not matched to a gene; V was cut back by 7 bases and J by 0 bases. This CDR3 is 14 amino acids long. Germline CDR1 is SGHVS and CDR2 is FNYEAQ. CDR3 coding DNA: TGTGCCAGCAAGAAGGACAGGTTGAACACTGAAGCTTTCTTT. It specifies CASKKDRLNTEAFF.

The chain is built from TRBV15 and TRBJ2-1, with 10 nucleotides matching TRBD2. The V gene end was trimmed by 4 bases and the J gene end by 7 bases; junction bases not matched to a gene: 4. The CDR3 loop spans 14 amino acids. The V gene's germline CDR1 is LNHNV and CDR2 YYDKDF (reference sequence). CDR3 sequence reads: CATSKLAGPNEQFF. The CDR3 nucleotides read TGTGCCACCAGCAAACTAGCGGGGCCTAATGAGCAGTTCTTC.

This chain joins TRBV4-2 and TRBJ2-5; 12 nucleotides agree with TRBD2. The junction had 8 bases not matched to a gene; V was cut back by 1 base and J by 5 bases. This CDR3 contains 17 residues. Germline V lookup: CDR1 LGHNA, CDR2 YNFKEQ. CDR3 protein: CASSQASSGGAGETQYF. The CDR3, as DNA: TGTGCCAGCAGCCAAGCCTCTAGCGGGGGGGCCGGGGAGACCCAGTACTTC.

The V call is TRBV19, the J call TRBJ2-4; a weak D match, TRBD2 (6 bases). Germline V lookup: CDR1 LNHDA, CDR2 SQIVND (reference sequence). The CDR3 is 15 residues long. Trimming took off 6 bases at V and 5 bases at J, with 17 bases between the two ends. The CDR3 here is CASSWRRERENIQYF. The CDR3 DNA reads as TGTGCCAGTAGCTGGAGGAGGGAACGGGAAAACATTCAGTACTTC.

The rearrangement uses TRBV2 and TRBJ1-2; D is unclear. Germline V gives CDR1 SNHLY, CDR2 FYNNEI. V lost 7 bases, J lost 3 bases, and 15 bases lay in between. There are 14 residues in the CDR3. CDR3 nucleotide sequence: TGTGCCAGCAAGAATCGAGCGGCCTACTATGGCTACACCTTC. It codes for CASKNRAAYYGYTF.

The V call is TRBV6-5, the J call TRBJ2-1, with a possible D match to TRBD1 (5 bases). The V end lost 8 bases, the J end lost 8 bases, and 22 bases lay between the germline ends. The germline V gene has CDR1 MNHEY and CDR2 SVGAGI. CDR3 length: 15 residues. This chain's CDR3 is CASSLTGPPYDEQFF. The CDR3, as DNA: TGTGCCAGCTCCCTCACAGGACCACCTTACGATGAGCAGTTCTTC.

The chain joins TRBV19 to TRBJ1-1; no definite D call. Germline CDR1 and CDR2: LNHDA and SQIVND (reference sequence). The length of the CDR3 is 18 residues. The V end was cut by 5 bases, the J end by 0 bases, with 22 bases between. CDR3 bases: TGTGCCAGTAGTCCAGATGGCGTCCGCGGTCCCTTGAACACTGAAGCTTTCTTT. This sequence encodes CASSPDGVRGPLNTEAFF.

The chain employs TRBV11-3 and TRBJ2-7, with TRBD2 as a possible D gene (5 bases). The germline V and J ends were trimmed by 2 bases and 4 bases, with 18 bases remaining between them. The CDR3 is 16 residues long. Germline V gene lookup returns CDR1 SGHNT and CDR2 YENEEA. The CDR3 sequence is CASSLIRATGYYEQYF. In nucleotides, the CDR3 is TGTGCCAGCAGCTTAATAAGGGCCACGGGGTATTACGAGCAGTACTTC.

CDR3 DNA: TGTGCCAGCAGTAACGGGGGTCCTGACAACTATGGCTACACCTTC. Translating it yields CASSNGGPDNYGYTF. The V and J genes are TRBV9 and TRBJ1-2; tentative D call: TRBD1 (5 bases). With 5 bases removed from V and 2 bases from J, the gap between germline ends came to 16 bases. CDR1 is SGDLS and CDR2 is YYNGEE in the germline V gene. This CDR3 is 15 amino acids long. Complete variable domain (other parts from reference TRBV9 and TRBJ1-2): DSGVTQTPKHLITATGQRVTLRCSPRSGDLSVYWYQQSLDQGLQFLIQYYNGEERAKGNILERFSAQQFPDLHSELNLSSLELGDSALYFCASSNGGPDNYGYTFGSGTRLTVV.

This clone has a handful of counts. The CDR3 region has the DNA TGTGCCAGCAGCCTGTACCTACGCGGGGCGAATTCACCCCTCCACTTT. Amino acids: CASSLYLRGANSPLHF. The genes are TRBV5-5 and TRBJ1-6, with D possibly being TRBD1 (5 bases). V was cut by 4 bases and J by 7 bases, with 18 bases left in between. CDR3 size: 16 residues. Germline CDR1 reads SGHKS; CDR2 reads YYEKEE (reference sequence). Filled out from reference TRBV5-5 and TRBJ1-6, the complete variable domain reads DAGVTQSPTHLIKTRGQQVTLRCSPISGHKSVSWYQQVLGQGPQFIFQYYEKEERGRGNFPDRFSARQFPNYSSELNVNALLLGDSALYLCASSLYLRGANSPLHFGNGTRLTVT.

The V gene is TRBV9, the J gene TRBJ2-7; D gene ambiguous. The CDR3 has 15 residues. The V and J ends lost 0 bases and 0 bases respectively, with 10 bases between them. Germline V gene data show CDR1 as SGDLS and CDR2 as YYNGEE. This CDR3 is CASSVGGVSSYEQYF. For the CDR3, the DNA is TGTGCCAGCAGCGTAGGAGGCGTGAGCTCCTACGAGCAGTACTTC. Full variable domain (outside the CDR3, taken from reference TRBV9 and TRBJ2-7): DSGVTQTPKHLITATGQRVTLRCSPRSGDLSVYWYQQSLDQGLQFLIQYYNGEERAKGNILERFSAQQFPDLHSELNLSSLELGDSALYFCASSVGGVSSYEQYFGPGTRLTVT.

By frequency in the sample, this clone is medium-sized. V is TRBV7-2 and J is TRBJ1-5; D ambiguous. CDR3 length equals 15 residues. Looked up from germline, CDR1 is SGHTA and CDR2 is FQGNSA. V lost 1 base and J lost 0, with 7 bases in between. CDR3 protein: CASSLGRYSNQPQHF. The CDR3 coding sequence is TGTGCCAGCAGCTTAGGCCGGTATAGCAATCAGCCCCAGCATTTT.

The rearrangement joins TRBV9 to TRBJ1-1; D unclear. Germline V gives CDR1 SGDLS, CDR2 YYNGEE. V was trimmed by 0 bases and J by 7 bases, leaving 13 bases between them. The CDR3 loop spans 14 amino acids. CDR3 region: CASSVVPGKGEAFF. CDR3 nucleotides: TGTGCCAGCAGCGTAGTCCCGGGGAAGGGTGAAGCTTTCTTT.

This clone was counted a few times. For the CDR3, the DNA is TGTGCCAGCAGCCCTCGGACAGGGCGAACCTACGAGCAGTACTTC. This codes for CASSPRTGRTYEQYF. The V gene is TRBV7-9, the J gene TRBJ2-7; 8 bases agree with TRBD1. V shed 5 bases, J shed 2 bases, and the junction held 8 bases outside the gene matches. Germline loops: CDR1 SEHNR, CDR2 FQNEAQ (reference sequence). The CDR3 length is 15 residues.

The CDR3 nucleotides are TGTGCCACCAGCAGAGATAGGGGTCCCTCCTATGGCTACACCTTC. Its translation is CATSRDRGPSYGYTF. The chain has TRBV15 and TRBJ1-2; D is perhaps TRBD1 (5 bases). The germline V gene has CDR1 LNHNV and CDR2 YYDKDF (reference sequence). With 0 bases removed from V and 4 bases from J, the gap between germline ends came to 12 bases. The CDR3 covers 15 residues.

J is TRBJ1-1 and V is TRBV25-1; the D gene is possibly TRBD1 (5 bases). The CDR3 spans 14 residues. Germline CDR1 and CDR2: MGHDK and SYGVNS. The germline V and J ends were trimmed by 6 bases and 1 base, with 12 bases remaining between them. CDR3 sequence reads: CASSRLRENTEAFF. The CDR3 bases are TGTGCCAGCAGCCGACTCAGGGAGAACACTGAAGCTTTCTTT.

DNA of the CDR3: TGTGCCAGCAGTTTACCAGGGGCGAAGTCACCCCTCCACTTT. It is translated as CASSLPGAKSPLHF. This chain connects TRBV28 to TRBJ1-6; D perhaps matches TRBD1 (6 bases). The CDR3 has 14 amino acids. Germline V gives CDR1 MDHEN, CDR2 SYDVKM. V was trimmed by 2 bases and J by 10 bases, leaving 12 bases between them.

The CDR3 DNA reads as TGTGCCAGTAGTATTCCACAGGAAATTAACTATGGCTACACCTTC. Its protein is CASSIPQEINYGYTF. V and J are TRBV19 and TRBJ1-2; TRBD1 might be the D (5 bases). V was pared by 3 bases and J by 1 base, with 12 bases between. Germline V gene sequence: CDR1 LNHDA, CDR2 SQIVND (reference sequence). The length of the CDR3 is 15 residues. Filled out from reference TRBV19 and TRBJ1-2, the complete variable domain reads DGGITQSPKYLFRKEGQNVTLSCEQNLNHDAMYWYRQDPGQGLRLIYYSQIVNDFQKGDIAEGYSVSREKKESFPLTVTSAQKNPTAFYLCASSIPQEINYGYTFGSGTRLTVV.

This chain uses TRBV5-4 with TRBJ1-2; 9 bases match TRBD1. This CDR3 is built from 18 residues. In germline, CDR1 is SGHNT, CDR2 YYREEE (reference sequence). V gave up 0 bases and J gave up 0 bases; unmatched junction bases: 9. CDR3 loop: CASSLAQQGAIANYGYTF. The CDR3 nucleotides read TGTGCCAGCAGCTTGGCCCAACAGGGGGCGATAGCTAACTATGGCTACACCTTC.

The chain employs TRBV7-2 and TRBJ1-1, with D unclear. The V gene's germline CDR1 is SGHTA and CDR2 FQGNSA. The germline V and J ends were trimmed by 3 bases and 0 bases, with 8 bases remaining between them. This CDR3 is 14 amino acids long. CDR3 nucleotides: TGTGCCAGCAGCTTGGTTGCGGTGAACACTGAAGCTTTCTTT. Its protein product is CASSLVAVNTEAFF.

This clone was counted between two and nine times. The V call is TRBV6-5, the J call TRBJ1-2; D remains unclear. Germline V gene sequence: CDR1 MNHEY, CDR2 SVGAGI. Deletions cut 0 bases from V and 4 bases from J, with 12 bases between. The CDR3 loop spans 15 amino acids. CDR3 sequence: CASSYSRTVLYGYTF. The CDR3, as DNA: TGTGCCAGCAGTTACTCGAGAACAGTCCTCTATGGCTACACCTTC.

The genes are TRBV13 and TRBJ2-7; 7 bases align to TRBD2. Unmatched junction bases numbered 14, after V lost 5 bases and J lost 1 base. CDR3 length: 17 amino acids. CDR1 and CDR2 (germline): PRHDT, FYEKMQ (reference sequence). The CDR3 DNA is TGTGCCAGCAGCCTCCTGGGAAGCGCGGGGGAATCCTACGAGCAGTACTTC. Protein sequence: CASSLLGSAGESYEQYF.